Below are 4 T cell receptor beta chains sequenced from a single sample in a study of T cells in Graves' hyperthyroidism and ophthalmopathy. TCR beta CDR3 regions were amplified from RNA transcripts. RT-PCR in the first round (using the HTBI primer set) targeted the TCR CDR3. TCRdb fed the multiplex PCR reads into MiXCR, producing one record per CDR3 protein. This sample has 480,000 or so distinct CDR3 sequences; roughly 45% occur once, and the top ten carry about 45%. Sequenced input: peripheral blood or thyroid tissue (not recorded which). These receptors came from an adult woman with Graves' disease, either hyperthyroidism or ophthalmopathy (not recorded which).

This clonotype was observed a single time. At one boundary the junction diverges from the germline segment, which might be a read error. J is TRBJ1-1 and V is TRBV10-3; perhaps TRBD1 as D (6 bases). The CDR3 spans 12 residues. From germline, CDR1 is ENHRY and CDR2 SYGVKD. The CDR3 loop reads CAISESRQEVFF. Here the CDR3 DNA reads TGTGCCATCAGTGAGTCTCGACAGGAAGTTTTCTTT.

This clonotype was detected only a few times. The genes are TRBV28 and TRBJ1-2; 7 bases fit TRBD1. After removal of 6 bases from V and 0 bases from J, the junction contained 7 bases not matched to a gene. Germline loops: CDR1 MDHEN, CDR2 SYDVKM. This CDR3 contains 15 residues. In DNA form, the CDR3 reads TGTGCCAGCAGCCGTACAGGGGCCACTAACTATGGCTACACCTTC. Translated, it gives CASSRTGATNYGYTF.

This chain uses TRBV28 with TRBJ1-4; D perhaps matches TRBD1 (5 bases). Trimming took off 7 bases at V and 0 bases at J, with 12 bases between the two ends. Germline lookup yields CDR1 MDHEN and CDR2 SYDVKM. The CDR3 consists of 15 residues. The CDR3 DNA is TGTGCCAGCATTAACAGGATTGCAACTAATGAAAAACTGTTTTTT. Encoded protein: CASINRIATNEKLFF.

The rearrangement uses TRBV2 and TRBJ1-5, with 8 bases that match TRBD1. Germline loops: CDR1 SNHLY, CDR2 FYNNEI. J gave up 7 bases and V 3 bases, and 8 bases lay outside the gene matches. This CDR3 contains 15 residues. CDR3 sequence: CASSDGTGSNQPQHF. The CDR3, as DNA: TGTGCCAGCAGTGACGGGACAGGATCTAACCAGCCCCAGCATTTT.